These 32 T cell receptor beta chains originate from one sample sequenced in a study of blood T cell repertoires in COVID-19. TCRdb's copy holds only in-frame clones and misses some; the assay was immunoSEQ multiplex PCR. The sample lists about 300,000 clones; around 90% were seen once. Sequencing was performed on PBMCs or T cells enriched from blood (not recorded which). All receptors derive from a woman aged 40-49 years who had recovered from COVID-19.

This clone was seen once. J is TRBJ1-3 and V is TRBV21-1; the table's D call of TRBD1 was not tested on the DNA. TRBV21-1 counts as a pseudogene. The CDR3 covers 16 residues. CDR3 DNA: TGTGCCAGCAGCAAGGCCAGGACAGGGGACGGAAACACCATATATTTT. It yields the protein CASSKARTGDGNTIYF.

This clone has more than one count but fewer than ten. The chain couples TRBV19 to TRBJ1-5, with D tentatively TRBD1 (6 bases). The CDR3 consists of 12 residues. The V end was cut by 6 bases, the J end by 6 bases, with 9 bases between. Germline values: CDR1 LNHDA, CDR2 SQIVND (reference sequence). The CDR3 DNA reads TGTGCCAGTAGGATACAGGGTCAGCCCCAGCATTTT. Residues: CASRIQGQPQHF.

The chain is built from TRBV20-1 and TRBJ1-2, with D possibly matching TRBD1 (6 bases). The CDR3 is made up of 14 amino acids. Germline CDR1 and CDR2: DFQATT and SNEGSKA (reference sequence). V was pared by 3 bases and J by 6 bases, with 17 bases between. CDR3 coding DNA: TGCAGTGCTAGTGGAACTGCACAGGGAGATGGCTACACCTTC. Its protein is CSASGTAQGDGYTF.

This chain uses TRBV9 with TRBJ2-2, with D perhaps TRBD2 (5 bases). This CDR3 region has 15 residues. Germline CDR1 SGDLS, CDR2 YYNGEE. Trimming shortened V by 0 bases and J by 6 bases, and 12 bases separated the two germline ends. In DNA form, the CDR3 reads TGTGCCAGCAGCGTAGGCCTAGCCCGGTCCGGGGAGCTGTTTTTT. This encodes CASSVGLARSGELFF.

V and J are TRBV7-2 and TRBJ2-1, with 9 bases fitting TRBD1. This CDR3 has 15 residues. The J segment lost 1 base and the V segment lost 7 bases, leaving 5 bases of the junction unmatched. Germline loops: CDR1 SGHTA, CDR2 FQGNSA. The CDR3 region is CASTEDRGSYNEQFF. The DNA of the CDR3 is TGTGCCAGCACCGAGGACAGGGGTTCCTACAATGAGCAGTTCTTC.

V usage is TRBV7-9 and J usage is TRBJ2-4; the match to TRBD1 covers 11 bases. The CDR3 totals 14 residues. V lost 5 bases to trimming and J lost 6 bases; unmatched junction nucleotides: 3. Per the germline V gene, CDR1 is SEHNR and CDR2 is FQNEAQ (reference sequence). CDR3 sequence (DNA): TGTGCCAGCAGCCTGGGACAGGGGGTAAACATTCAGTACTTC. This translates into CASSLGQGVNIQYF.

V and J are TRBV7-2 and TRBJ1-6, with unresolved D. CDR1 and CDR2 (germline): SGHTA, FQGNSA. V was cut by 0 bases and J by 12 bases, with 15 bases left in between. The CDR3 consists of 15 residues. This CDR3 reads CASSLAGSGSEPLHF. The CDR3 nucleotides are TGTGCCAGCAGCTTAGCGGGATCGGGATCTGAACCCCTCCACTTT.

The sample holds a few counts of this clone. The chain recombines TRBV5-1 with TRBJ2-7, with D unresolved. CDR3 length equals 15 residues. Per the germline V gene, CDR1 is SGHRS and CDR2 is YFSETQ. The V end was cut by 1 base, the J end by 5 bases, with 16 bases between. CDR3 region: CASSLSLQSYNEQYF. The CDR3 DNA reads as TGCGCCAGCAGCTTGTCCCTTCAGTCATACAACGAGCAGTACTTC.

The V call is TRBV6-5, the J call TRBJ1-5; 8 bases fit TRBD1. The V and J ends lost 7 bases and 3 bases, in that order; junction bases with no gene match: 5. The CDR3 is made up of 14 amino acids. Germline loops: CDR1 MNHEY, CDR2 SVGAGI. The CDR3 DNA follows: TGTGCCAGCACCCCGGACAGGGTCAATCAGCCCCAGCATTTT. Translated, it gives CASTPDRVNQPQHF.

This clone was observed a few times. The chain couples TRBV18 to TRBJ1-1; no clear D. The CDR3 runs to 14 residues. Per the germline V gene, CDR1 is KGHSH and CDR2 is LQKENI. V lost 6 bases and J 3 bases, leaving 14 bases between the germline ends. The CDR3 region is CASSPPGSDTEAFF. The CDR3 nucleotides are TGTGCCAGCTCGCCCCCTGGGAGTGACACTGAAGCTTTCTTT.

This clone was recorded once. The CDR3 DNA sequence: TGTGCCAGCATTTCGGCGGATAACACCGGGGAGCTGTTTTTT. Amino acids: CASISADNTGELFF. V gene TRBV2 combines with J gene TRBJ2-2, with D unresolved. V was cut by 7 bases and J by 2 bases, with 11 bases left in between. CDR3 length: 14 residues. Germline-derived CDR1 and CDR2 are SNHLY and FYNNEI.

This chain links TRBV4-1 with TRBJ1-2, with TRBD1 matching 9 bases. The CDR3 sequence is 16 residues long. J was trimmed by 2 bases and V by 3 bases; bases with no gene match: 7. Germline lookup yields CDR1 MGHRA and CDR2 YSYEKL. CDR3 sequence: CASSHPPGQGNYGYTF. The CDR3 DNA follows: TGCGCCAGCAGCCACCCGCCGGGACAGGGAAACTATGGCTACACCTTC.

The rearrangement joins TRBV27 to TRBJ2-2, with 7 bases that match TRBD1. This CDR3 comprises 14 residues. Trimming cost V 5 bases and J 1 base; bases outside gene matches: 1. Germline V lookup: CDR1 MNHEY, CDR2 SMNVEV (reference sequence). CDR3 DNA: TGTGCCAGCAGTAGGGACAGGAACACCGGGGAGCTGTTTTTT. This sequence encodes CASSRDRNTGELFF.

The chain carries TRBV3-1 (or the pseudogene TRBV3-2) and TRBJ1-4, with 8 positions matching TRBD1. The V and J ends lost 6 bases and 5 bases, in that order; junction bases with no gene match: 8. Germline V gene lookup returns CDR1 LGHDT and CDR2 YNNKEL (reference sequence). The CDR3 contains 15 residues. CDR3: CASRPQGEPNEKLFF. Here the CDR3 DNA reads TGTGCCAGCAGACCACAGGGGGAACCGAATGAAAAACTGTTTTTT.

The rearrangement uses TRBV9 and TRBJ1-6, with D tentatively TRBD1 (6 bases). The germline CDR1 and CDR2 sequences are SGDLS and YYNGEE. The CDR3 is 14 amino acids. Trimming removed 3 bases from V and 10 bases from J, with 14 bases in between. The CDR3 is CASSDSGEGSPLHF. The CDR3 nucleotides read TGTGCCAGCAGCGACTCAGGGGAGGGATCACCCCTCCACTTT.

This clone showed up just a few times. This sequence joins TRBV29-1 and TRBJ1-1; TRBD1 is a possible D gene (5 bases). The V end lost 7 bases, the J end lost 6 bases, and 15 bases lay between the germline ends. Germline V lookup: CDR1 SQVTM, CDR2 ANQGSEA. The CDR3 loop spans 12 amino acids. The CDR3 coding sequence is TGCAGCGGCCTCTGGGGGAGGGCTGAAGCTTTCTTT. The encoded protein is CSGLWGRAEAFF. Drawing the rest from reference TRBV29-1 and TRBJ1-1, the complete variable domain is SAVISQKPSRDICQRGTSLTIQCQVDSQVTMMFWYRQQPGQSLTLIATANQGSEATYESGFVIDKFPISRPNLTFSTLTVSNMSPEDSSIYLCSGLWGRAEAFFGQGTRLTVV.

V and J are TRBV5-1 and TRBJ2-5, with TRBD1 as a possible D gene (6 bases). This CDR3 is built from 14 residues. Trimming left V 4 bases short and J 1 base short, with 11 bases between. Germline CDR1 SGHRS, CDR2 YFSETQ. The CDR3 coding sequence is TGCGCCAGCAGCCCAACAGGGTCCCAAGAGACCCAGTACTTC. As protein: CASSPTGSQETQYF.

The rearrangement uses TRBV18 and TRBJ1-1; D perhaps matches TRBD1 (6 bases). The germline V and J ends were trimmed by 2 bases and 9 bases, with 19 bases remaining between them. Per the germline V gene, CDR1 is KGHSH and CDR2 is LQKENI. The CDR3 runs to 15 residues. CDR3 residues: CASSPGGLRGGQAFF. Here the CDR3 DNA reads TGTGCCAGCTCACCAGGAGGTCTGAGAGGGGGTCAAGCTTTCTTT.

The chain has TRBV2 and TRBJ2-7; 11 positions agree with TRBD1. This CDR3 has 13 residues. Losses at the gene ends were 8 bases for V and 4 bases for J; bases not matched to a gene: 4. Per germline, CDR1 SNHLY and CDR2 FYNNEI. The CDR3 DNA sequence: TGTGCCAGCGGGACAGGGGGTGGATACGAGCAGTACTTC. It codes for CASGTGGGYEQYF.

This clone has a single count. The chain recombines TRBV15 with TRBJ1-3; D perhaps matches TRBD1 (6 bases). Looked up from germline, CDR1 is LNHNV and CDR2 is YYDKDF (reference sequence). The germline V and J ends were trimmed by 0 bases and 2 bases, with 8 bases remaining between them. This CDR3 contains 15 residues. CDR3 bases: TGTGCCACCAGCAGAGATGCAGGGGCTGGAAACACCATATATTTT. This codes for CATSRDAGAGNTIYF.

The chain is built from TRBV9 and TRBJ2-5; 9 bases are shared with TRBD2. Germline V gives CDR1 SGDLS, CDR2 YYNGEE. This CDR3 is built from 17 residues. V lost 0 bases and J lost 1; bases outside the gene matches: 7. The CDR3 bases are TGTGCCAGCAGCGTAGCTGGAGCGGGGGGACCCCAAGAGACCCAGTACTTC. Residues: CASSVAGAGGPQETQYF.

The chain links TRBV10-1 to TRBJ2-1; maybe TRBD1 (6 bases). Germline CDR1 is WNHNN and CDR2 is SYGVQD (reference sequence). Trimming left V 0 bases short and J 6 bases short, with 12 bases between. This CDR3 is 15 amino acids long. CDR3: CASSESRGFLNEQFF. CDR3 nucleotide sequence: TGCGCCAGCAGTGAGTCGAGGGGGTTTCTCAATGAGCAGTTCTTC.

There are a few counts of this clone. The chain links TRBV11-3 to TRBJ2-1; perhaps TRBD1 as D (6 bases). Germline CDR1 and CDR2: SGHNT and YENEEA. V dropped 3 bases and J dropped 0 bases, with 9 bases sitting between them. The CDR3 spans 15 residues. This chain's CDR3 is CASSFGGISYNEQFF. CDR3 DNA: TGTGCCAGCAGCTTTGGGGGCATCTCCTACAATGAGCAGTTCTTC. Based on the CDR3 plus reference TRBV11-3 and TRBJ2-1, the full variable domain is EAGVVQSPRYKIIEKKQPVAFWCNPISGHNTLYWYLQNLGQGPELLIRYENEEAVDDSQLPKDRFSAERLKGVDSTLKIQPAELGDSAVYLCASSFGGISYNEQFFGPGTRLTVL.

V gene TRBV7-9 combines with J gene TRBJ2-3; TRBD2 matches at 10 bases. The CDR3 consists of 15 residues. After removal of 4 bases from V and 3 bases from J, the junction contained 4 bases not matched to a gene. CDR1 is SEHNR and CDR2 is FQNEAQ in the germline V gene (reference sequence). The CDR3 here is CASSYYSGGTDTQYF. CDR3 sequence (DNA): TGTGCCAGCAGCTACTATAGCGGGGGGACAGATACGCAGTATTTT.

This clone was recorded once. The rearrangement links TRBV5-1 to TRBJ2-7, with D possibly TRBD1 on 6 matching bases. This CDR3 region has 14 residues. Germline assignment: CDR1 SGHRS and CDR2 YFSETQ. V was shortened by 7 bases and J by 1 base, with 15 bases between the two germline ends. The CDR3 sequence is CASGRQASSYEQYF. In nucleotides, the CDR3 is TGCGCCAGCGGTAGACAGGCATCATCCTACGAGCAGTACTTC. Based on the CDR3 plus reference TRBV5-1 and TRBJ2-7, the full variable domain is KAGVTQTPRYLIKTRGQQVTLSCSPISGHRSVSWYQQTPGQGLQFLFEYFSETQRNKGNFPGRFSGRQFSNSRSEMNVSTLELGDSALYLCASGRQASSYEQYFGPGTRLTVT.

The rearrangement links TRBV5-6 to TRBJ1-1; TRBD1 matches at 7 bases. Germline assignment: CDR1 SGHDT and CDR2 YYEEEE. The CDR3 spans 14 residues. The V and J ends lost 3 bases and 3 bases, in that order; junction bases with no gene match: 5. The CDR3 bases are TGTGCCAGCAGCTCGATGGGACAGTACACTGAAGCTTTCTTT. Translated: CASSSMGQYTEAFF. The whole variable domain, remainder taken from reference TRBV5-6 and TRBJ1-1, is DAGVTQSPTHLIKTRGQQVTLRCSPKSGHDTVSWYQQALGQGPQFIFQYYEEEERQRGNFPDRFSGHQFPNYSSELNVNALLLGDSALYLCASSSMGQYTEAFFGQGTRLTVV.

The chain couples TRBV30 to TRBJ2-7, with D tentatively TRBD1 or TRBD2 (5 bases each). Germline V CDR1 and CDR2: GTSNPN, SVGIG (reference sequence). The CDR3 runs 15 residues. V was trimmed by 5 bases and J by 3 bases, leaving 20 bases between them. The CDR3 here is CAWGGWAGHNYEQYF. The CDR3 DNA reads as TGTGCCTGGGGAGGATGGGCAGGGCACAACTACGAGCAGTACTTC.

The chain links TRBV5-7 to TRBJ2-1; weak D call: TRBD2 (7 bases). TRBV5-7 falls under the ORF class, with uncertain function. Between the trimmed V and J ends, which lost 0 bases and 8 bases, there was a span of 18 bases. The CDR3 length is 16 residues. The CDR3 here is CASSLEAGEYRDEQFF. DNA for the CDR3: TGTGCCAGCAGCTTGGAGGCGGGAGAGTACAGGGATGAGCAGTTCTTC.

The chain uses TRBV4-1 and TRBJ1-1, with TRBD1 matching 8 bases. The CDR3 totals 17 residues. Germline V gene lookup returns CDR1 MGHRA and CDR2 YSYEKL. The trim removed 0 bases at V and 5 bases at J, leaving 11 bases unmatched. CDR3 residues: CASSQDGVKTGVTEAFF. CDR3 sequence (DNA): TGCGCCAGCAGCCAAGATGGGGTGAAGACAGGGGTAACTGAAGCTTTCTTT.

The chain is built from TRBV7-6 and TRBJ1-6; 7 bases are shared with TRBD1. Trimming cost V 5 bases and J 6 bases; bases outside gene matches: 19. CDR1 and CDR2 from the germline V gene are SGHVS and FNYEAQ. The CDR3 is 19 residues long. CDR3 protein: CASSRGPPGAGGINSPLHF. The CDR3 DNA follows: TGTGCCAGCAGCCGTGGACCACCGGGGGCAGGGGGGATTAATTCACCCCTCCACTTT. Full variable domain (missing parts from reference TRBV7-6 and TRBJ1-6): GAGVSQSPRYKVTKRGQDVALRCDPISGHVSLYWYRQALGQGPEFLTYFNYEAQQDKSGLPNDRFSAERPEGSISTLTIQRTEQRDSAMYRCASSRGPPGAGGINSPLHFGNGTRLTVT.

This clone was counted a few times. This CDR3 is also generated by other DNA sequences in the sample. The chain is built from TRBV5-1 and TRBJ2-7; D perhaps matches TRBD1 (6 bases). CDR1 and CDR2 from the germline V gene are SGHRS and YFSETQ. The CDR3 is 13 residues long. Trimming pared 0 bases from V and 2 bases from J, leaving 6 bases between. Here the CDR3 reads CASSLEGAYEQYF. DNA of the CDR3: TGCGCCAGCAGCTTGGAGGGGGCCTACGAGCAGTACTTC.

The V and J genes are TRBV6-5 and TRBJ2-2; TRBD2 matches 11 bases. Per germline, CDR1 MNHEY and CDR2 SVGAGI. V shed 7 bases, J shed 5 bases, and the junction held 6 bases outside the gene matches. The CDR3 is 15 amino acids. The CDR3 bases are TGTGCCAGCAATATGGGACTAGCGGTTACCGGGGAGCTGTTTTTT. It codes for CASNMGLAVTGELFF.